A single sample is the source of the 6 T cell receptor beta chains below, sequenced in a study. TCRdb processed the 5' RACE reads anew with MiXCR; each CDR3 protein has one entry. The data show roughly 56,000 distinct CDR3 sequences, approximately 29% seen once. Sequencing used tumor-infiltrating naive CD4+ T cells sorted from the breast tumor. Subset specified: naive CD4+ T cells, CD4+CD45RA+CD25-. The source of these receptors is a female donor with breast cancer.

This clonotype showed up just a few times. This chain connects TRBV3-1 to TRBJ2-3; 7 bases agree with TRBD1. Germline V gene data show CDR1 as LGHDT and CDR2 as YNNKEL (reference sequence). V lost 1 base, J lost 3 bases, and 7 bases stayed unmatched. The CDR3 runs 16 residues. CDR3 residues: CASSQVLGGWTDTQYF. The DNA for the CDR3 is TGTGCCAGCAGCCAAGTTCTAGGGGGCTGGACAGATACGCAGTATTTT.

A word on this clonotype: Given the absence of the conserved phenylalanine or tryptophan at the CDR3 end, a read error is likely. The V and J genes are TRBV4-1 and TRBJ2-5, with D tentatively TRBD2 (7 bases). The CDR3 length is 16 residues. V lost 1 base, J lost 5 bases, and 17 bases lay in between. Germline CDR1 reads MGHRA; CDR2 reads YSYEKL. CDR3 nucleotides: TGCGCCAGCAGCCAAGGACGGGGGGCCCGGGGGGAGACCCAGTACTGC. Translating it yields CASSQGRGARGETQYC.

This clonotype has a count of ten or more. This rearrangement joins TRBV9 to TRBJ2-1; the match to TRBD2 covers 11 bases. This CDR3 comprises 15 residues. From germline, CDR1 is SGDLS and CDR2 YYNGEE. The V and J ends lost 0 bases and 7 bases, in that order; junction bases with no gene match: 3. CDR3 nucleotide sequence: TGTGCCAGCAGCGTAGTAGCGGGAGGGATGAATGAGCAGTTCTTC. This sequence encodes CASSVVAGGMNEQFF.

The sample holds a few counts of this clonotype. This chain links TRBV5-1 with TRBJ1-2; 10 bases fit TRBD1. The germline V gene has CDR1 SGHRS and CDR2 YFSETQ. V lost 4 bases and J lost 10; bases outside the gene matches: 13. This CDR3 is built from 15 residues. CDR3 in amino acids: CASSGTTGGFEDYTF. The CDR3 DNA reads as TGCGCCAGCAGCGGAACGACAGGGGGCTTCGAGGACTACACCTTC. Full variable domain (outside the CDR3, taken from reference TRBV5-1 and TRBJ1-2): KAGVTQTPRYLIKTRGQQVTLSCSPISGHRSVSWYQQTPGQGLQFLFEYFSETQRNKGNFPGRFSGRQFSNSRSEMNVSTLELGDSALYLCASSGTTGGFEDYTFGSGTRLTVV.

Ten or more counts support this clonotype. J is TRBJ2-4 and V is TRBV27; D possibly corresponds to TRBD1 (6 bases). Germline lookup yields CDR1 MNHEY and CDR2 SMNVEV (reference sequence). V lost 8 bases to trimming and J lost 0 bases, with 17 bases between them. CDR3 length: 16 residues. CDR3 DNA: TGTGCCAGCGAGACAACGGGACACCAAGCCAAAAACATTCAGTACTTC. It yields the protein CASETTGHQAKNIQYF.

This chain joins TRBV4-3 and TRBJ1-2; TRBD1 is a possible D gene (6 bases). This CDR3 is 15 amino acids long. V lost 1 base and J lost 3, with 12 bases in between. Germline values: CDR1 LGHNA, CDR2 YSLEER. CDR3 coding DNA: TGCGCCAGCAGCCAAGTAACAGGGAAGTACTATGGCTACACCTTC. Amino acid sequence: CASSQVTGKYYGYTF.